This TCR beta chain emerged from a study of blood T cell repertoires in COVID-19. Study as a whole: COVID-19 samples, acute and convalescent, were from the United States, Italy and Spain. Sample material is recorded as cDNA or gDNA derived from T cells, B-cell-depleted T cells, or PBMCs.

Original analysis: Using reference gene primer amplification, nucleated cell counts were estimated. Libraries were prepared by immunoSEQ multiplex PCR; TCRdb keeps only in-frame clonotypes and omits some of them. That table gives V, J and clone size, and the DNA gave D and trimming. The sample gives approximately 200,000 clones, over 70% of which show up once; 17% is in the top ten. The sample was peripheral blood. This clonotype was sampled from a man between 60 and 70 years old with active or convalescent COVID-19.

For the CDR3, the DNA is TGCGCCAGCAGCCGGGCCGGGACTAGGGTCGCAGATACGCAGTATTTT. It codes for CASSRAGTRVADTQYF. The genes are TRBV4-3 and TRBJ2-3; 8 bases map to TRBD2. Germline V gene sequence: CDR1 LGHNA, CDR2 YSLEER. With V trimmed by 4 bases and J by 4 bases, 10 bases remained unmatched. The CDR3 is made up of 16 amino acids.